This TCR beta chain was retrieved from a study of blood T cell repertoires in COVID-19. Overall study context: From the United States, Italy and Spain came samples of acute and convalescent COVID-19. T cells, B-cell-depleted T cells, or PBMCs supplied cDNA or gDNA.

Trimming cost V 7 bases and J 11 bases; bases outside gene matches: 6. Germline lookup yields CDR1 MDHEN and CDR2 SYDVKM. CDR3 length equals 11 residues. In the study's own analysis: Reference gene primer amplification gave estimated nucleated cell counts. Data came from immunoSEQ multiplex PCR; TCRdb stores just in-frame clones and leaves some out. V and J calls and clone size are as listed in that table; D and trimming were resolved from the DNA. The table includes fewer than 110,000 clones, approximately 92% detected once. The V call is TRBV28, the J call TRBJ1-1; 8 nucleotides align to TRBD1. The TCR sequence derives from a man between 50 and 59 years old with active COVID-19. Sequenced input: peripheral blood. The CDR3 bases are TGTGCCAGCACGGACAGGGTCGGCGCTTTCTTT. Protein sequence: CASTDRVGAFF.